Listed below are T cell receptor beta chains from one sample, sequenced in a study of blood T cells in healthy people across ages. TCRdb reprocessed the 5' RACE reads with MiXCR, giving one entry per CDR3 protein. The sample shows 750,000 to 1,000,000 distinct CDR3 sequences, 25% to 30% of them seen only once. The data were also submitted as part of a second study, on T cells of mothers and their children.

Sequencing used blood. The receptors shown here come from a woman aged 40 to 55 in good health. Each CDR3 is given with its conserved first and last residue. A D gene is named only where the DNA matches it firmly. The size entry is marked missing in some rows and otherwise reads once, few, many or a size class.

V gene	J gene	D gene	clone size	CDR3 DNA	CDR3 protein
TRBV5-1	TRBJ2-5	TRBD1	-	TGCGCCAGCAGCAGTTGGAGAGGGGGCCGGACGGGAGAGACCCAGTACTTC	CASSSWRGGRTGETQYF
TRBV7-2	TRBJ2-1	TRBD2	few	TGTGCCAGCAGCTCTCAACCGACTAGCGGGAGTAGAAATGAGCAGTTCTTC	CASSSQPTSGSRNEQFF
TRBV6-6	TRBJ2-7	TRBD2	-	TGTGCCAGCAGTTGGTGGCGGGGGGGCTCCTACGAGCAGTACTTC	CASSWWRGGSYEQYF
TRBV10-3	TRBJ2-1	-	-	TGTGCCATCAGTGAGTTCAGGGGACCAAACTACGAGCAGTTCTTC	CAISEFRGPNYEQFF
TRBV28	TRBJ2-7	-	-	TGTACCAGCAGTTTCCTCGGCCACGAGCAGTACTTC	CTSSFLGHEQYF
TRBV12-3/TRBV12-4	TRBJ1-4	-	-	TGTGCCAGCAACCTCAGGGGTGAAAAACTGTTTTTT	CASNLRGEKLFF
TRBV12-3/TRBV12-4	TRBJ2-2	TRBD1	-	TGTGCCAGCAGTCACCGGGACAGGGGGCGACGGGAGCTGTTTTTT	CASSHRDRGRRELFF
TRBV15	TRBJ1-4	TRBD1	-	TGTGCCACCAGAAGGGACAGAACTAATGAAAAACTGTTTTTT	CATRRDRTNEKLFF
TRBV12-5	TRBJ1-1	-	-	TGTGCTAGTGGTCCCCCGGGGGGGACTGAAGCTTTCTTT	CASGPPGGTEAFF
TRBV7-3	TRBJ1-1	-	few	TGTGCCAGCGGTTGGGAGGGGCGCACTGAAGCTTTCTTT	CASGWEGRTEAFF
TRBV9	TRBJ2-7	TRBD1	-	TGTGCCAGCAGCGTCGGTACCGCGGGACAGGGCGCTTACGAGCAGTACTTC	CASSVGTAGQGAYEQYF
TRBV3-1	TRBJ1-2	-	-	TGTGCCAGCAGCCACCTTTTCAATGGCTACACCTTC	CASSHLFNGYTF
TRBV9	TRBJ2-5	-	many	TGTGCCAGCAACTCAGGGTACCAAGAGACCCAGTACTTC	CASNSGYQETQYF
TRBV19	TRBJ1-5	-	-	TGTGCCAGTAACGAGGGACTGGGGAGCAATCAGCCCCAGCATTTT	CASNEGLGSNQPQHF
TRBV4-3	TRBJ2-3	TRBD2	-	TGCGCCAGCAGCCAAGACAGACTAGCGGGCACAGATACGCAGTATTTT	CASSQDRLAGTDTQYF
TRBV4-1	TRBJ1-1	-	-	TGCGCCAGCAGCCAAGACCTGACCCCGGGTCGGGACACTGAAGCTTTCTTT	CASSQDLTPGRDTEAFF
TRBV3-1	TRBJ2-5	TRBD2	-	TGTGCCAGCAGCCCCGGGACTAGCGGGGGGGCAGCTAAAGAGACCCAGTACTTC	CASSPGTSGGAAKETQYF
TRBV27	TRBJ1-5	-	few	TGTGCCAGCAGTTATGATGGGGGGGCGGGTCAGCCCCAGCATTTT	CASSYDGGAGQPQHF
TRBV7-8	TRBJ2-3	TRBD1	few	TGTGCCAGCAGCTCCCGGACAGGGGGCACAGATACGCAGTATTTT	CASSSRTGGTDTQYF
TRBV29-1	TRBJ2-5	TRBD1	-	TGCAGCGTTCGGGACAGCGGTTCCCCTCAAGAGACCCAGTACTTC	CSVRDSGSPQETQYF
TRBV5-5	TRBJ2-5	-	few	TGTGCCAGCAGCTCTAGGGTTTTTTCACAGGTCCCTGAGCAGTACTTC	CASSSRVFSQVPEQYF
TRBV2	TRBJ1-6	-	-	TGTGCCGGCAGTGAACAAGAGGGTTCACCCCTCCACTTT	CAGSEQEGSPLHF
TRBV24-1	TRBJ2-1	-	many	TGTGCCACCAGTGACGGGGGACCCTCCTACAATGAGCAGTTCTTC	CATSDGGPSYNEQFF
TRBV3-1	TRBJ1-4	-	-	TGTGCCAGCAGCGCAACGCGGACAGAGCCCAATGAAAAACTGTTTTTT	CASSATRTEPNEKLFF
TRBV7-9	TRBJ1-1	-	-	TGTGCCAGCAGCTTAACGCAGGGAAAAGCTTTCTTT	CASSLTQGKAFF
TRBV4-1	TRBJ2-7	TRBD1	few	TGCGCCAGCAGCCAAATGGGACAGGCCTACGAGCAGTACTTC	CASSQMGQAYEQYF
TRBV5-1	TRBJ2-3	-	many	TGCGCCAGCAGCTTGACCCCCGGCACAGATACGCAGTATTTT	CASSLTPGTDTQYF
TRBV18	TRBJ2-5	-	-	TGTGCCGGCTCACCAGATCGCGGGCAGTACTTC	CAGSPDRGQYF
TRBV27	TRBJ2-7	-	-	TGTGCCAGCAGTTATAGGGGTTCCCACGGGCAGTACTTC	CASSYRGSHGQYF
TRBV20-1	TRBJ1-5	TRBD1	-	TGCAGTGCTCGGACAGGGGGGAGCAATCAGCCCCAGCATTTT	CSARTGGSNQPQHF
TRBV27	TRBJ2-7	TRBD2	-	TGTGCCAGCAGTTCGCGGGGGGAAGCCTACGAGCAGTACTTC	CASSSRGEAYEQYF
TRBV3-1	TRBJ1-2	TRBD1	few	TGTGCCAGCAGCCACTACGGACAGGGGGCTGCTGGTGGCTACACCTTC	CASSHYGQGAAGGYTF
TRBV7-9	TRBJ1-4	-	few	TGTGCCAGCAGCTTAGATGGGTCCAGGCTTGAAAAACTGTTTTTT	CASSLDGSRLEKLFF
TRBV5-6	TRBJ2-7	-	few	TGTGCCAGCAGCTTTCTAACGGGCGAGCAGTACTTC	CASSFLTGEQYF
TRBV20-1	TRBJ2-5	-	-	TGCAGTGCTAGAGATCGTGTACTACAAGGGACCCAGTACTTC	CSARDRVLQGTQYF
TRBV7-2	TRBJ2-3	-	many	TGTGCCAGCAGCTTAGAGGGGACCCGCACAGATACGCAGTATTTT	CASSLEGTRTDTQYF